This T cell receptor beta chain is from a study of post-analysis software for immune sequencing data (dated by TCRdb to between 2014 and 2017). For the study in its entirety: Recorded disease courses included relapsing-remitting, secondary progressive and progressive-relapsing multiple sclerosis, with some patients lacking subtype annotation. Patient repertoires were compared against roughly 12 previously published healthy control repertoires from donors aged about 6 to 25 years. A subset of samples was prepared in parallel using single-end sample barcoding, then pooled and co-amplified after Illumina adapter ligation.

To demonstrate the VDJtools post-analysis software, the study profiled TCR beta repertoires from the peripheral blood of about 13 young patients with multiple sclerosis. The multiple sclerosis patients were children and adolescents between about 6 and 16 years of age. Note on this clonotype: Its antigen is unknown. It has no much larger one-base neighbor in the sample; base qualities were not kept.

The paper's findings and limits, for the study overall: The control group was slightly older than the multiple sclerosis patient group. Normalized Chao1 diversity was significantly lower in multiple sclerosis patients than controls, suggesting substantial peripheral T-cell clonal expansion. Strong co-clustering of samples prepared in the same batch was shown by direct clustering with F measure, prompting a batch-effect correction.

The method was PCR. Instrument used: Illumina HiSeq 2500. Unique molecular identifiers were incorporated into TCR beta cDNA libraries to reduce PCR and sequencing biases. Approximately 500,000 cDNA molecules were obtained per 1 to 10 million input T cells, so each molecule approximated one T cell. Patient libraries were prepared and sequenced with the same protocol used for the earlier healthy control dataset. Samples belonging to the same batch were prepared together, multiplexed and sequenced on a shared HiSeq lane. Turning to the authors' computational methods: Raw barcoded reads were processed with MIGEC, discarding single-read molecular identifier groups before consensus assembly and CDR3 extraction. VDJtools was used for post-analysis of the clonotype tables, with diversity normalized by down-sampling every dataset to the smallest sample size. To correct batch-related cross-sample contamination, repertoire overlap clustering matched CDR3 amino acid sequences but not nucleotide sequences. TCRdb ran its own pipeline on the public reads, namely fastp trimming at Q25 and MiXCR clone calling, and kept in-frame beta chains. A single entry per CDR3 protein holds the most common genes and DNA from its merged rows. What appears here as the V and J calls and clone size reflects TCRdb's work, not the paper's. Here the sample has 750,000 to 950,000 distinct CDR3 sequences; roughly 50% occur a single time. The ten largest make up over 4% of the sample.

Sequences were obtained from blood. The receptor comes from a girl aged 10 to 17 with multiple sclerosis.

The CDR3 loop reads CSATRRTGTDTQYF. The nucleotide sequence reads TGCAGTGCTACCCGGCGTACTGGCACAGATACGCAGTATTTT. The chain couples TRBV20-1 to TRBJ2-3; the D gene is not confidently resolved. A distance of 12 bases separates the germline ends of V and J, which lose 4 bases and 1 base respectively. CDR1 and CDR2, looked up from the germline V gene (reference sequence), are DFQATT and SNEGSKA. From the cysteine through the phenylalanine, the CDR3 covers 14 amino acids. Just CDR3 DNA is preserved here, 42 bases in frame from base 1.